Shown below are 8 T cell receptor beta chains from a single sample sequenced in a study of T-cell memory formation after mild COVID-19. In TCRdb, the 5' RACE reads were re-called with MiXCR into one record per CDR3 protein. This table has more than 300,000 distinct CDR3 sequences, 13% to 15% appearing once. The specimen sequenced was PBMCs or a T cell subset sorted from them (not recorded which). The receptor source for this set is a man between 18 and 35 years old who had mild COVID-19 (a few samples of this study predate the infection). Cell type and time point are not known.

This clonotype was seen repeatedly, ten times or more. This chain uses TRBV5-1 with TRBJ2-2, with 13 bases identical to TRBD2. This CDR3 contains 17 residues. V lost 3 bases and J lost 3; bases outside the gene matches: 5. CDR1 and CDR2 (germline): SGHRS, YFSETQ. The CDR3 DNA is TGCGCCAGCAGCTCCCGGACTAGCGGGGGATACACCGGGGAGCTGTTTTTT. It is translated as CASSSRTSGGYTGELFF. Combining the CDR3 with reference TRBV5-1 and TRBJ2-2 gives the whole variable domain KAGVTQTPRYLIKTRGQQVTLSCSPISGHRSVSWYQQTPGQGLQFLFEYFSETQRNKGNFPGRFSGRQFSNSRSEMNVSTLELGDSALYLCASSSRTSGGYTGELFFGEGSRLTVL.

The chain uses TRBV28 and TRBJ2-3; TRBD1 matches 8 bases. From germline, CDR1 is MDHEN and CDR2 SYDVKM. V gave up 5 bases and J gave up 4 bases; unmatched junction bases: 5. The CDR3 sequence is 14 residues long. CDR3 region: CASSPWTGSDTQYF. The CDR3 coding sequence is TGTGCCAGCAGTCCCTGGACAGGGTCAGATACGCAGTATTTT.

This clonotype showed up many times. The rearrangement joins TRBV6-4 to TRBJ2-1; D gene ambiguous. Germline CDR1 is MRHNA and CDR2 is SNTAGT. This CDR3 spans 15 amino acids. Trimming removed 2 bases at V and 4 bases at J, with 12 bases between. CDR3 bases: TGTGCCAGCAGTGACGAGTTTTCCGGTTACAATGAGCAGTTCTTC. It is translated as CASSDEFSGYNEQFF.

This clonotype was picked up a small number of times. J is TRBJ1-1 and V is TRBV20-1; D might be TRBD1 (5 bases). CDR3 length equals 15 residues. Germline V gives CDR1 DFQATT, CDR2 SNEGSKA (reference sequence). Trimming removed 1 base from V and 2 bases from J, with 14 bases in between. DNA for the CDR3: TGCAGTGCTAGAGTATCAGGGCGTAGAAACACTGAAGCTTTCTTT. Encoded protein: CSARVSGRRNTEAFF.

This clonotype appeared many times. This chain connects TRBV4-3 to TRBJ2-2; D might be TRBD1 or TRBD2, each matching 5 bases. From germline, CDR1 is LGHNA and CDR2 YSLEER. CDR3 length: 15 residues. The V and J ends lost 4 bases and 3 bases respectively, with 12 bases between them. The CDR3 region is CASSPPGRHTGELFF. CDR3 DNA: TGCGCCAGCAGCCCACCGGGACGGCACACCGGGGAGCTGTTTTTT.

V gene TRBV6-5 combines with J gene TRBJ1-1; D not resolved. This CDR3 has 13 amino acids. V was trimmed by 6 bases and J by 4 bases, leaving 12 bases between them. Germline V lookup: CDR1 MNHEY, CDR2 SVGAGI. The CDR3 nucleotides read TGTGCCAGCAGCTCCCCTTTTGGCACTGAAGCTTTCTTT. It encodes CASSSPFGTEAFF.

The chain carries TRBV7-9 and TRBJ2-1; 9 positions agree with TRBD2. The CDR3 runs to 16 residues. Germline V CDR1 and CDR2: SEHNR, FQNEAQ (reference sequence). The J segment lost 0 bases and the V segment lost 6 bases, leaving 6 bases of the junction unmatched. This CDR3 is CASRPSGGSSYNEQFF. CDR3 coding DNA: TGTGCCAGCAGACCGAGCGGGGGGAGCTCCTACAATGAGCAGTTCTTC. Variable domain in full (rest from reference TRBV7-9 and TRBJ2-1): DTGVSQNPRHKITKRGQNVTFRCDPISEHNRLYWYRQTLGQGPEFLTYFQNEAQLEKSRLLSDRFSAERPKGSFSTLEIQRTEQGDSAMYLCASRPSGGSSYNEQFFGPGTRLTVL.

Only a few counts were recorded for this clonotype. The chain employs TRBV7-2 and TRBJ2-7, with D uncertain. Germline V gene sequence: CDR1 SGHTA, CDR2 FQGNSA. CDR3 size: 14 residues. Trimming took off 3 bases at V and 0 bases at J, with 9 bases between the two ends. The CDR3 loop is CASSFGRHSYEQYF. The CDR3 nucleotides read TGTGCCAGCAGCTTTGGCAGGCACTCCTACGAGCAGTACTTC. The whole variable domain, filled in from reference TRBV7-2 and TRBJ2-7, reads GAGVSQSPSNKVTEKGKDVELRCDPISGHTALYWYRQSLGQGLEFLIYFQGNSAPDKSGLPSDRFSAERTGGSVSTLTIQRTQQEDSAVYLCASSFGRHSYEQYFGPGTRLTVT.